This is a list of T cell receptor beta chains from one sample in a study of blood T cell repertoires in COVID-19. Measured with immunoSEQ multiplex PCR; TCRdb has only the in-frame clones, and not every one. The sample contains about 110,000 clones, about 90% of which appear only once. What was sequenced was peripheral blood. The receptors shown here come from a human donor in a cohort sampled during active COVID-19. Both conserved end residues are part of each CDR3. D genes are given only for firm matches. Some rows mark clone size as missing; the rest say once, few, many or name a class of expanded clone.

V	size	J	D	DNA	CDR3
TRBV7-9	.	TRBJ1-2	.	TGTGCCAGCAGCTTAGTTTCCTCGGAGGGCTACACCTTC	CASSLVSSEGYTF
TRBV12-3/TRBV12-4	.	TRBJ1-2	TRBD1	TGTGCCAGTGGGATTCAGGGGGCCCATGGCTACACCTTC	CASGIQGAHGYTF
TRBV10-2	.	TRBJ1-1	.	TGCGCCAGCAGGCCGGGGTCCAGCAACACTGAAGCTTTCTTT	CASRPGSSNTEAFF
TRBV6-6	once	TRBJ1-1	TRBD1	TGTGCCAGCAGCTGGACAGGGGCGATGAACACTGAAGCTTTCTTT	CASSWTGAMNTEAFF
TRBV19	.	TRBJ2-5	.	TGTGCCAGTAGTCCAGGGGAGGAGACCCAGTACTTC	CASSPGEETQYF
TRBV15	.	TRBJ2-5	.	TGTGCCACCAGCAGAGATAAGGCAGGCCCGTTTCAAGAGACCCAGTACTTC	CATSRDKAGPFQETQYF
TRBV5-6	.	TRBJ2-1	TRBD2	TGTGCCAGCAGCTTGGAGGGCGGGAGTTACTACAATGAGCAGTTCTTC	CASSLEGGSYYNEQFF
TRBV7-3	.	TRBJ2-6	TRBD1	TGTGCCAGCAGCTCCACCGGGACAGGGGGCTATTGGGCCAACGTCCTGACTTTC	CASSSTGTGGYWANVLTF
TRBV5-1	.	TRBJ2-7	.	TGCGCCAGCAGCTTGGCACTCGGGGGGCAAAACGAGCAGTACTTC	CASSLALGGQNEQYF
TRBV28	.	TRBJ1-1	TRBD1	TGTGCCAGCAGTTTGCTCGGACAGGGCGGTAGGGGAGCTTTCTTT	CASSLLGQGGRGAFF
TRBV2	.	TRBJ2-5	.	TGTGCCAGCAGTGAAGCGGGCAATGAAGAGACCCAGTACTTC	CASSEAGNEETQYF
TRBV4-1	once	TRBJ2-7	TRBD2	TGCGCCAGCAGCCAAGAGGGTCTAGCGGGAGGCCACTACGAGCAGTACTTC	CASSQEGLAGGHYEQYF
TRBV7-8	.	TRBJ1-1	TRBD1	TGTGCCAGCAGCTTAGGGACAGGGGTTAATGGTGAAGCTTTCTTT	CASSLGTGVNGEAFF
TRBV11-2	.	TRBJ2-3	TRBD1	TGTGCCAGCACCTTAAGACAGGGAACCACAGATACGCAGTATTTT	CASTLRQGTTDTQYF
TRBV12-3/TRBV12-4	.	TRBJ1-5	TRBD1	TGTGCCAGCAGTTTAACACAGGGGCAGCCCCAGCATTTT	CASSLTQGQPQHF
TRBV27	.	TRBJ2-7	TRBD1	TGTGCCAGCAGTTTGTTCAGGGGGCAAGGCTACGAGCAGTACTTC	CASSLFRGQGYEQYF
TRBV2	once	TRBJ1-1	.	TGTGCCAGCGGGGGGTTGAGGGCAGCTCAATCTGAAGCTTTCTTT	CASGGLRAAQSEAFF
TRBV5-6	.	TRBJ1-6	TRBD1	TGTGCCAGCAGCTGGGGACAGGGCTCGGATAATTCACCCCTCCACTTT	CASSWGQGSDNSPLHF
TRBV3-1/TRBV3-2	once	TRBJ2-5	TRBD2	TGTGCCAGCAGCTCGACGGGACTAGCGGGAGTCGGAAGGGAGACCCAGTACTTC	CASSSTGLAGVGRETQYF
TRBV29-1	.	TRBJ1-2	.	TGCAGCGTTTTGGGGGGGGACAACTATGGCTACACCTTC	CSVLGGDNYGYTF
TRBV6-5	.	TRBJ1-1	.	TGTGCCAGCAGTTACTCGATCCAGGGTAACACTGAAGCTTTCTTT	CASSYSIQGNTEAFF
TRBV28	.	TRBJ1-4	TRBD1	TGTGCCAGCAGTCCCGGGACAGGGGTTGGTAATGAAAAACTGTTTTTT	CASSPGTGVGNEKLFF
TRBV6-6	.	TRBJ2-7	TRBD2	TGTGCCAGCGCGGGACTAGCGGGGGGTCTCTTCGAGCAGTACTTC	CASAGLAGGLFEQYF
TRBV28	.	TRBJ2-7	TRBD2	TGTGCCAGCAGTTATCAGCGGGACTCCTACGAGCAGTACTTC	CASSYQRDSYEQYF
TRBV7-9	.	TRBJ1-1	.	TGTGCCAGCAGCTTAGGCCGACAGCCCCGGGGGAGGGACACTGAAGCTTTCTTT	CASSLGRQPRGRDTEAFF
TRBV7-2	.	TRBJ2-3	TRBD1	TGTGCCAGCAGCTTAGGCACAGGGGGAGGCACAGATACGCAGTATTTT	CASSLGTGGGTDTQYF
TRBV6-1	.	TRBJ2-2	.	TGTGCCAGCAGTGATCTTGGGCTTGGCCTTGAGGGCGGGGAGCTGTTTTTT	CASSDLGLGLEGGELFF
TRBV5-6	.	TRBJ2-3	TRBD2	TGTGCCAGCAGCTTCGCTAGCGGGAGCACAGATACGCAGTATTTT	CASSFASGSTDTQYF
TRBV19	.	TRBJ1-5	.	TGTGCCAGTAGTCCTCAGGGGAACAATCAGCCCCAGCATTTT	CASSPQGNNQPQHF
TRBV5-1	.	TRBJ2-5	TRBD2	TGCGCCAGCAGCTTGGCTAGCGGTCGGGAGACCCAGTACTTC	CASSLASGRETQYF
TRBV27	.	TRBJ2-7	TRBD2	TGTGCCAGCAGTCTGTCACTAGCGGGATTTAACGAGCAGTACTTC	CASSLSLAGFNEQYF
TRBV29-1	.	TRBJ1-2	TRBD1	TGCAGCGTTGGAGGACAGGGCGATATCTATGGCTACACCTTC	CSVGGQGDIYGYTF
TRBV2	.	TRBJ2-2	TRBD2	TGTGCCAGCAGTGAAGCACCCCCGACTAGCGGCACCGGGGAGCTGTTTTTT	CASSEAPPTSGTGELFF
TRBV2	.	TRBJ1-1	.	TGTGCCAGCAGGGCGGGACTCGCGAACACTGAAGCTTTCTTT	CASRAGLANTEAFF
TRBV27	.	TRBJ2-1	TRBD2	TGTGCCAGCACGCCTTTAACTAGCGAGAATCAGTTCTTC	CASTPLTSENQFF
TRBV5-4	.	TRBJ2-7	TRBD2	TGTGCCAGCAGCTTGGAAAAAGATTGGTCTAGCGGGAGCTACGAGCAGTACTTC	CASSLEKDWSSGSYEQYF
TRBV6-6	.	TRBJ1-6	TRBD1	TGTGCCAGCAGTCGGGGGACAGCGGAGGAGTCACCCCTCCACTTT	CASSRGTAEESPLHF
TRBV5-6	.	TRBJ2-5	.	TGTGCCAGCAGCACGGACAGCTCCCTCGAACGTGGCTACCAAGAGACCCAGTACTTC	CASSTDSSLERGYQETQYF
TRBV9	once	TRBJ2-3	.	TGTGCCAGCAGCGCTCGACTAGAACTCTCAGATACGCAGTATTTT	CASSARLELSDTQYF
TRBV5-1	.	TRBJ2-2	.	TGCGCCAGCAGCTTGGGACACTCGAACACCGGGGAGCTGTTTTTT	CASSLGHSNTGELFF
TRBV6-2/TRBV6-3	.	TRBJ2-1	TRBD2	TGTGCCAGCAACCCGAGCGGGAGTTTCTACAATGAGCAGTTCTTC	CASNPSGSFYNEQFF
TRBV29-1	.	TRBJ2-5	TRBD2	TGCAGCGTTGAGGGAGGGGTAAGGACCCAGTACTTC	CSVEGGVRTQYF
TRBV4-2	.	TRBJ2-3	.	TGTGCCAGCAGCCAAACAGGCCCCACAGATACGCAGTATTTT	CASSQTGPTDTQYF
TRBV18	once	TRBJ2-2	.	TGTGCCAGCTCACCATACCTAGGAGGGAGCGGGGAGCTGTTTTTT	CASSPYLGGSGELFF
TRBV7-6	.	TRBJ1-1	.	TGTGCCAGCAGCTTAGGGGGGCTGGGTGAAGCTTTCTTT	CASSLGGLGEAFF
TRBV4-1	few	TRBJ2-7	TRBD1	TGCGCCAGCAGCCAGGCCCCAGGGGGCGGCTACGAGCAGTACTTC	CASSQAPGGGYEQYF
TRBV27	.	TRBJ2-2	TRBD2	TGTGCCAGCAGTTCCGGACTAGCTCGGGCGGGGGAGCTGTTTTTT	CASSSGLARAGELFF
TRBV19	few	TRBJ2-1	.	TGTGCCAGTAGGGGCAGCTACAATGAGCAGTTCTTC	CASRGSYNEQFF
TRBV7-2	.	TRBJ1-1	TRBD1	TGTGCCAGCAGCGAACGACAGGGTCCGGTTGAAGCTTTCTTT	CASSERQGPVEAFF
TRBV5-5	.	TRBJ1-2	TRBD1	TGTGCCAGCAGCTCGGGACAGTTTTATGGCTACACCTTC	CASSSGQFYGYTF
TRBV7-6	.	TRBJ1-1	.	TGTGCCAGCAGCTTAGCGGCTTTGGGAGATGGGAACACTGAAGCTTTCTTT	CASSLAALGDGNTEAFF
TRBV7-9	.	TRBJ2-7	.	TGTGCCAGCAGCTCTTTGGGCCACGAGCAGTACTTC	CASSSLGHEQYF
TRBV19	.	TRBJ1-2	TRBD1	TGTGCCAGTAGTGCCCGGGACAGGAGGGGTGGCTACACCTTC	CASSARDRRGGYTF
TRBV19	.	TRBJ1-4	.	TGTGCCAGTAGCCCCAGACTGGCAACTAATGAAAAACTGTTTTTT	CASSPRLATNEKLFF
TRBV6-1	.	TRBJ2-4	.	TGTGCCAGCAGTGAATGGGCAGGGGACAACAAAAACATTCAGTACTTC	CASSEWAGDNKNIQYF